This T cell receptor (beta chain) was documented in a study of blood T cells in healthy people across ages. Study in general: For every two T cells, template switching captured about one barcoded beta molecule. Study outcomes and limitations: Bulk PBMC profiling left naive and antigen-experienced comparisons inconclusive. Donor CMV infection status was unknown, possibly confounding age-related changes in expanded clonotypes.

For the second PCR, which ran for 7 to 11 cycles, a sample-barcoded 5' primer and a J-beta primer mix were used. Carrying 12 random nucleotides, a template-switch adaptor labeled each individual cDNA molecule. TCRdb called the 5' RACE reads again in MiXCR, with one record for every CDR3 protein. The sample gives about a million distinct CDR3 sequences, 45% to 60% of which show up once; about 22% is in the top ten. Germline V gene lookup returns CDR1 MNHEY and CDR2 SMNVEV (reference sequence). The V gene end was trimmed by 2 bases and the J gene end by 8 bases; junction bases not matched to a gene: 12. CDR3 length: 16 amino acids. This clonotype is a singleton in its sample. The antigen remains unidentified.

The sequencing sample was made of blood. The rearrangement joins TRBV27 to TRBJ2-1; 7 bases are a match to TRBD2. The sequence derives from a woman aged 60-75 years in good health. This chain's CDR3 is CASSLSWTRGYDEQFF. The CDR3, as DNA: TGTGCCAGCAGTTTAAGCTGGACTAGGGGATATGATGAGCAGTTCTTC.